Here is one T cell receptor beta chain with its context. Participant-reported clinical history was the basis for cohort assignment. The data were obtained in a study of blood T cell repertoires in COVID-19. Study at large: Sources were T cells, B-cell-depleted T cells, or PBMCs; the material itself was cDNA or gDNA.

Assay: immunoSEQ multiplex PCR; the TCRdb copy retains only in-frame clones and omits some. Seen here are about 480,000 clones, around 90% observed once, and the top ten hold about 2%. This receptor was taken from a woman aged 18-29 years with acute COVID-19. The specimen was PBMCs or T cells enriched from blood (not recorded which).

Here the CDR3 reads CASSFGGLGNTIYF. Here the CDR3 DNA reads TGTGCCAGCAGCTTCGGGGGACTTGGAAACACCATATATTTT. The chain links TRBV5-5 to TRBJ1-3, with D perhaps matching TRBD1 (5 bases). Germline lookup yields CDR1 SGHKS and CDR2 YYEKEE (reference sequence). Trimming removed 2 bases from V and 3 bases from J, with 9 bases in between. The CDR3 is made up of 14 amino acids. The variable domain in full, with the rest retrieved from reference TRBV5-5 and TRBJ1-3, is DAGVTQSPTHLIKTRGQQVTLRCSPISGHKSVSWYQQVLGQGPQFIFQYYEKEERGRGNFPDRFSARQFPNYSSELNVNALLLGDSALYLCASSFGGLGNTIYFGEGSWLTVV.